This T cell receptor (beta chain) was sequenced for a study of blood T cell repertoires in COVID-19. Study-wide context: The origin of the acute and convalescent COVID-19 samples was the United States, Italy and Spain. In each case, the material was cDNA or gDNA derived from T cells, B-cell-depleted T cells, or PBMCs.

The germline V gene encodes CDR1 SGHNT and CDR2 YENEEA. The CDR3 contains 16 residues. The V gene end was trimmed by 5 bases and the J gene end by 5 bases; junction bases not matched to a gene: 12. This clone is a singleton in its sample. In the authors' methods: Scientists estimated how many nucleated cells there were by amplifying reference gene primers. Method: immunoSEQ multiplex PCR; TCRdb's copy keeps in-frame clones and lacks some. The V and J calls and the clone size are those of that table, but D and trimming were determined from the DNA. The table includes tens of thousands of clones, roughly 85% detected once.

Sequenced: peripheral blood. The V call is TRBV11-3, the J call TRBJ2-3; TRBD2 agrees at 8 bases. The source of this sequence is a human donor with acute or convalescent COVID-19. The donor label of this sample is uncertain. CDR3 amino acids: CASSLAGTSTIDTQYF. The CDR3, as DNA: TGTGCCAGCAGCCTGGCCGGGACTAGTACAATAGATACGCAGTATTTT.